The 32 T cell receptor beta chains presented below share a single source sample, sequenced in a study of breast tumors, draining lymph nodes, adjacent tissues. TCRdb recomputed calls from the multiplex PCR reads with MiXCR, one row per CDR3 protein. There are 150,000 to 250,000 distinct CDR3 sequences in the sample; approximately 33% occur only once, and approximately 4.3% lies in the top ten. The lymph nodes were axillary draining lymph nodes from breast cancer patients. Specimen: axillary lymph node tissue. These receptors were collected from a female donor with breast cancer. Some clones in this sample may be carry-over from other donors' samples.

This clonotype was counted a few times. The chain is built from TRBV18 and TRBJ1-2; 9 bases agree with TRBD1. The CDR3 is made up of 14 amino acids. The junction had 4 bases not matched to a gene; V was cut back by 2 bases and J by 6 bases. CDR1 is KGHSH, CDR2 LQKENI, per germline. The DNA for the CDR3 is TGTGCCAGCTCACCAGTTAGACAGGGGGATGGCTACACCTTC. Protein: CASSPVRQGDGYTF.

This clonotype was observed many times. This sequence joins TRBV7-8 and TRBJ2-7, with D possibly being TRBD2 (5 bases). V lost 6 bases to trimming and J lost 4 bases, with 19 bases between them. CDR3 length: 15 residues. Per germline, CDR1 SGHVS and CDR2 FQNEAQ. This CDR3 reads CASSSEVVVRYEQYF. CDR3 DNA sequence: TGTGCCAGCAGTAGCGAGGTGGTTGTCAGGTACGAGCAGTACTTC.

There are many counts of this clonotype. The rearrangement uses TRBV19 and TRBJ2-7, with D possibly being TRBD1 (6 bases). This CDR3 contains 16 residues. V lost 5 bases and J lost 7, with 24 bases in between. The germline V gene encodes CDR1 LNHDA and CDR2 SQIVND (reference sequence). The CDR3 spells CASSQYNRVPPGEQYF. DNA of the CDR3: TGTGCCAGTAGTCAATATAACAGGGTCCCTCCGGGGGAGCAGTACTTC. The variable domain in full, completed from reference TRBV19 and TRBJ2-7, reads DGGITQSPKYLFRKEGQNVTLSCEQNLNHDAMYWYRQDPGQGLRLIYYSQIVNDFQKGDIAEGYSVSREKKESFPLTVTSAQKNPTAFYLCASSQYNRVPPGEQYFGPGTRLTVT.

This clonotype was picked up many times. The chain uses TRBV14 and TRBJ2-1; maybe TRBD1 (5 bases). There are 15 residues in the CDR3. CDR1 is SGHDN and CDR2 is FVKESK in the germline V gene. Trimming took 0 bases from V and 6 from J, leaving 12 bases between them. The CDR3 loop reads CASSQDTGRANEQFF. The CDR3 DNA follows: TGTGCCAGCAGCCAAGATACAGGTAGAGCCAATGAGCAGTTCTTC.

The table lists this clonotype with many counts. The chain combines TRBV7-9 with TRBJ1-6; the match to TRBD1 covers 8 bases. After removal of 4 bases from V and 6 bases from J, the junction contained 5 bases not matched to a gene. The germline V gene has CDR1 SEHNR and CDR2 FQNEAQ (reference sequence). The CDR3 length is 15 residues. The CDR3 DNA is TGTGCCAGCAGCTCTACCAGGGGGCCTAATTCACCCCTCCACTTT. This codes for CASSSTRGPNSPLHF.

This clonotype showed up many times. The V call is TRBV12-3 or TRBV12-4, the J call TRBJ2-5, with unresolved D. The V end lost 3 bases, the J end lost 4 bases, and 9 bases lay between the germline ends. CDR3 size: 13 residues. CDR3 amino acids: CASSFKGTETQYF. CDR3 bases: TGTGCCAGCAGTTTCAAGGGTACAGAGACCCAGTACTTC.

This clonotype was seen ten or more times. The V call is TRBV28, the J call TRBJ2-7; 7 nucleotides line up with TRBD2. The ends lost 7 bases at V and 1 base at J; junction bases unmatched: 13. Germline-derived CDR1 and CDR2 are MDHEN and SYDVKM. The CDR3 has 16 amino acids. The CDR3 sequence is CASTPSFSGRSYEQYF. CDR3 in DNA: TGTGCCAGCACCCCCTCCTTTAGCGGGCGATCCTACGAGCAGTACTTC.

This clonotype was counted a few times. The chain couples TRBV6-1 to TRBJ2-3, with D unclear. Germline V gene lookup returns CDR1 MNHNS and CDR2 SASEGT. V lost 5 bases, J lost 0 bases, and 12 bases lay in between. The CDR3 covers 15 residues. The CDR3 coding sequence is TGTGCCAGCAGTCCTCAAAAGTCTAGCACAGATACGCAGTATTTT. Translating it yields CASSPQKSSTDTQYF.

This clonotype appeared many times. The chain employs TRBV10-2 and TRBJ1-5; D may be TRBD1 (5 bases). V lost 8 bases and J lost 2, with 13 bases in between. CDR1 is WSHSY, CDR2 SAAADI, per germline. The length of the CDR3 is 14 residues. The CDR3 DNA sequence: TGCGCCAGCCGGCGGGGGTCTGGCAATCAGCCCCAGCATTTT. Encoded protein: CASRRGSGNQPQHF.

This chain joins TRBV6-5 and TRBJ1-1; possibly TRBD1 for D (5 bases). Germline V gives CDR1 MNHEY, CDR2 SVGAGI. The length of the CDR3 is 13 residues. The ends were cut back, 5 bases at V and 0 bases at J, with 7 bases in the middle. CDR3 loop: CASSGHLNTEAFF. The CDR3, as DNA: TGTGCCAGCAGTGGACACTTGAACACTGAAGCTTTCTTT.

The genes are TRBV2 and TRBJ2-2, with 9 bases that match TRBD2. Germline V CDR1 and CDR2: SNHLY, FYNNEI. The CDR3 has 17 amino acids. With 10 bases clipped from V and 8 bases from J, the junction kept 20 bases outside the gene matches. The CDR3, as DNA: TGTGCCACCAAGACTAGCGGCAGTCCGTATTCCCTGGGGGAGCTGTTTTTT. Protein: CATKTSGSPYSLGELFF.

This clonotype came up many times. The chain links TRBV4-1 to TRBJ2-2, with 10 bases matching TRBD2. The CDR3 consists of 16 residues. V shed 1 base, J shed 1 base, and the junction held 0 bases outside the gene matches. The germline V gene has CDR1 MGHRA and CDR2 YSYEKL. DNA of the CDR3: TGCGCCAGCAGCCAAGGACTAGCGGGGAACACCGGGGAGCTGTTTTTT. Translated: CASSQGLAGNTGELFF.

The table lists this clonotype with many counts. The rearrangement links TRBV20-1 to TRBJ1-5, with D unclear. The germline V gene encodes CDR1 DFQATT and CDR2 SNEGSKA (reference sequence). Trimming removed 3 bases from V and 4 bases from J, with 13 bases in between. The CDR3 covers 14 residues. CDR3 loop: CSASLPGLNQPQHF. The CDR3 DNA reads as TGCAGTGCTAGTCTACCGGGCCTTAATCAGCCCCAGCATTTT.

Concerning this clonotype: A much larger clone differs from this one at a single base, so this may be a read error. The gene calls are TRBV5-5 and TRBJ2-7; weak D call: TRBD1 (5 bases). This CDR3 is built from 16 residues. Trimming took off 3 bases at V and 3 bases at J, with 19 bases between the two ends. The germline V gene has CDR1 SGHKS and CDR2 YYEKEE (reference sequence). The CDR3 bases are TGTGCCAGCAGCTGCTCCAGGGCAAAGGGATGCTACGAGCAGTACTTC. Protein: CASSCSRAKGCYEQYF.

There are a few counts of this clonotype. J is TRBJ2-2 and V is TRBV6-6; TRBD2 matches at 11 bases. The CDR3 covers 17 residues. The trim removed 2 bases at V and 5 bases at J, leaving 7 bases unmatched. Germline V gene data show CDR1 as MNHNY and CDR2 as SVGAGI (reference sequence). CDR3 sequence (DNA): TGTGCCAGCAGTTACCCCCTAGCGGGGGGAAAGACCGGGGAGCTGTTTTTT. Translation gives CASSYPLAGGKTGELFF.

In this sample, this clonotype turned up a few times. V and J are TRBV18 and TRBJ2-2; 8 bases match TRBD2. The CDR3 contains 15 residues. Germline V gene data show CDR1 as KGHSH and CDR2 as LQKENI. V was clipped by 2 bases and J by 4 bases; unmatched bases: 3. The CDR3 nucleotides read TGTGCCAGCTCACCAGTGCGGGGGGTCACCGGGGAGCTGTTTTTT. Amino acids: CASSPVRGVTGELFF.

This clonotype was seen repeatedly, ten times or more. The V call is TRBV7-8, the J call TRBJ1-4, with 9 bases aligning to TRBD1. Losses at the gene ends were 6 bases for V and 4 bases for J; bases not matched to a gene: 6. The CDR3 totals 15 residues. CDR1 and CDR2 from the germline V gene are SGHVS and FQNEAQ. The CDR3 DNA is TGTGCCAGCAGGCAAAGGGGACAGGGTAATGAAAAACTGTTTTTT. This sequence encodes CASRQRGQGNEKLFF.

This clonotype appeared many times. The chain's CDR3 is CASSGSDSAAWEQYF. CDR3 sequence (DNA): TGTGCCAGCTCAGGGTCGGATAGCGCTGCGTGGGAGCAGTACTTC. The V gene is TRBV18, the J gene TRBJ2-7, with a weak D call TRBD2 (5 bases). The germline gives CDR1 KGHSH, CDR2 LQKENI. CDR3 length: 15 residues. Deletions cut 5 bases from V and 7 bases from J, with 21 bases between.

The chain employs TRBV12-3 or TRBV12-4 and TRBJ1-5, with a tentative D call TRBD1 (5 bases). CDR3 length equals 15 residues. V was trimmed by 3 bases and J by 2 bases, leaving 11 bases between them. The CDR3 DNA is TGTGCCAGCAGTTTGGGGGGGGAAGGCAATCAGCCCCAGCATTTT. Amino acids: CASSLGGEGNQPQHF.

CDR3 nucleotide sequence: TGTGCCAGCAACCCTCAGACAGCGCAAGAGACCCAGTACTTC. This gives the protein CASNPQTAQETQYF. The chain is built from TRBV2 and TRBJ2-5, with a possible D match to TRBD1 (5 bases). The CDR3 is 14 amino acids. Trimming removed 7 bases from V and 2 bases from J, with 14 bases in between. Germline lookup yields CDR1 SNHLY and CDR2 FYNNEI.

A single count supports this clonotype. One end of the junction is discordant with germline, which a read error may explain. The chain combines TRBV20-1 with TRBJ2-7, with a tentative D call TRBD2 (7 bases). The V gene's germline CDR1 is DFQATT and CDR2 SNEGSKA (reference sequence). The CDR3 length is 14 residues. Here the CDR3 DNA reads TGCAGCGCTAGAGGGGGGGACCTCTCCTACGAGCAGTACTTC. Residues: CSARGGDLSYEQYF.

This clonotype showed up many times. The chain employs TRBV9 and TRBJ2-3, with 8 bases fitting TRBD2. This CDR3 contains 15 residues. Looked up from germline, CDR1 is SGDLS and CDR2 is YYNGEE. J gave up 5 bases and V 4 bases, and 9 bases lay outside the gene matches. The CDR3 coding sequence is TGTGCCAGCAGCCCCTTAGCGGGGTCAAGAGATACGCAGTATTTT. The encoded protein is CASSPLAGSRDTQYF.

This clonotype was seen only a few times. A much larger clone sits a single nucleotide away, making a read error possible. J is TRBJ2-3 and V is TRBV6-6; D remains ambiguous. Germline V gene data show CDR1 as MNHNY and CDR2 as SVGAGI (reference sequence). Trimming left V 8 bases short and J 2 bases short, with 5 bases between. The CDR3 runs 11 residues. This CDR3 is CASWPTDTQYF. For the CDR3, the DNA is TGTGCCAGCTGGCCCACAGATACGCAGTATTTT.

In the case of this clonotype: Because it lacks the conserved phenylalanine or tryptophan at the end, this CDR3 is likely a read error. The V and J genes are TRBV5-1 and TRBJ2-5; D tentatively fits TRBD1 or TRBD2 (5 bases each). Germline values: CDR1 SGHRS, CDR2 YFSETQ. This CDR3 contains 17 residues. Trimming left V 1 base short and J 5 bases short, with 21 bases between. The CDR3 DNA is TGCGCCAGCAGCTTGAGCGTCGGGGCGGGCGAGGGGGAGACCCAGTACCTC. Amino acids: CASSLSVGAGEGETQYL.

This clonotype appeared many times. This chain connects TRBV5-5 to TRBJ1-2, with D possibly being TRBD1 (6 bases). The CDR3 contains 15 residues. Trimming took 1 base from V and 5 from J, leaving 15 bases between them. Looked up from germline, CDR1 is SGHKS and CDR2 is YYEKEE (reference sequence). The CDR3 loop is CASSLLEQGRYGYTF. The CDR3 DNA reads TGTGCCAGCAGCTTGCTCGAACAGGGCAGGTATGGCTACACCTTC.

In this sample, this clonotype turned up many times. The V call is TRBV5-5, the J call TRBJ2-7; 9 positions agree with TRBD1. This CDR3 has 18 amino acids. The J segment lost 2 bases and the V segment lost 4 bases, leaving 16 bases of the junction unmatched. The V gene's germline CDR1 is SGHKS and CDR2 YYEKEE (reference sequence). The CDR3 sequence is CASSDPTGGFSNAYEQYF. Here the CDR3 DNA reads TGTGCCAGCAGCGACCCAACAGGGGGCTTCTCTAATGCCTACGAGCAGTACTTC.

There are many counts of this clonotype. The genes are TRBV20-1 and TRBJ1-3; D perhaps matches TRBD1 (5 bases). V shed 0 bases and J shed 2 bases, with 14 bases lying between them. CDR3 size: 16 residues. In germline, CDR1 is DFQATT, CDR2 SNEGSKA (reference sequence). The CDR3: CSARDSVGGAGNTIYF. DNA of the CDR3: TGCAGTGCTAGAGATTCGGTTGGGGGTGCTGGAAACACCATATATTTT.

There are many counts of this clonotype. The genes are TRBV20-1 and TRBJ1-2; the match to TRBD1 covers 7 bases. This CDR3 is 13 amino acids long. Germline CDR1 reads DFQATT; CDR2 reads SNEGSKA (reference sequence). Germline trimming cut 5 bases from V and 4 bases from J; bases unmatched to any gene: 7. The CDR3 bases are TGCAGTGCTTACCTCCAGGGGGTCTATGGCTACACCTTC. It codes for CSAYLQGVYGYTF.

This clonotype was counted a single time. No conserved phenylalanine or tryptophan is present at the end of the CDR3, so a read error is the likely explanation. No DNA is shown, since the ends of the CDR3 on it are uncertain; the CDR3 is the one TCRdb lists. This chain uses TRBV20-1 with TRBJ2-7; the tabulated D call, TRBD2, remains unverified against the DNA. Per the germline V gene, CDR1 is DFQATT and CDR2 is SNEGSKA (reference sequence). Inclusive of both ends, the CDR3 amounts to 9 amino acids. This chain's CDR3 is CSARVGTSG.

V and J are TRBV20-1 and TRBJ1-2; tentatively, D is TRBD1 (5 bases). V dropped 0 bases and J dropped 8 bases, with 19 bases sitting between them. Germline V gene sequence: CDR1 DFQATT, CDR2 SNEGSKA (reference sequence). This CDR3 region has 15 residues. CDR3 in amino acids: CSARDWVGGAGGYTF. The CDR3 DNA reads TGCAGTGCTAGAGATTGGGTTGGAGGGGCGGGAGGCTACACCTTC.

This clonotype appeared many times. The chain carries TRBV28 and TRBJ2-7; TRBD1 matches 8 bases. J lost 4 bases, V lost 0 bases, and 5 bases had no gene match. CDR1 and CDR2 (germline): MDHEN, SYDVKM. The length of the CDR3 is 15 residues. The CDR3 DNA sequence: TGTGCCAGCAGTTTATGGTCAGGGGGCACTTACGAGCAGTACTTC. It specifies CASSLWSGGTYEQYF.

This clonotype occurred a few times. This could be a read error, since a much larger clone is one nucleotide away. Because it lacks the conserved phenylalanine or tryptophan at the end, this CDR3 is likely a read error. The chain couples TRBV9 to TRBJ1-2; 7 bases line up with TRBD1. Trimming removed 3 bases from V and 2 bases from J; junction bases left unmatched: 1. Per the germline V gene, CDR1 is SGDLS and CDR2 is YYNGEE. The CDR3 loop spans 13 amino acids. The CDR3 here is CASSATGNYGYTS. The CDR3 coding sequence is TGTGCCAGCAGCGCGACAGGGAACTATGGCTACACCTCC.